This T cell receptor (beta chain) came from a study of shared clonotypes between healthy human individuals. Study-wide background: A donor's plate count was three for CD4 naive and three for CD4 memory; CD8 naive had two and CD8 memory one.

The table came from immunoSEQ multiplex PCR; TCRdb's copy has only in-frame clones and leaves some out. The table lists approximately 1.9 million clones, 80% to 95% of them singletons. The CDR3 sequence is 13 residues long. Trimming took 1 base from V and 8 from J, leaving 9 bases between them. Germline CDR1 is MDHEN and CDR2 is SYDVKM. In the naive CD8 group, cells lacked CD45RO and were positively selected for CCR7, so terminally differentiated effector memory CD45RA+ cells were left out. Healthy HIV-negative adults without recent acute infections or vaccinations served as donors. Sequenced sample: naive CD8+ T cells from PBMCs. The J gene is TRBJ2-1, the V gene TRBV28; D is unresolved. The receptor comes from a man aged 18 to 30 in good health. Some clones in this sample may be carry-over from other donors' samples. The CDR3 loop reads CASSLSLLDEQFF. In DNA form, the CDR3 reads TGTGCCAGCAGTTTATCCCTCTTAGATGAGCAGTTCTTC.